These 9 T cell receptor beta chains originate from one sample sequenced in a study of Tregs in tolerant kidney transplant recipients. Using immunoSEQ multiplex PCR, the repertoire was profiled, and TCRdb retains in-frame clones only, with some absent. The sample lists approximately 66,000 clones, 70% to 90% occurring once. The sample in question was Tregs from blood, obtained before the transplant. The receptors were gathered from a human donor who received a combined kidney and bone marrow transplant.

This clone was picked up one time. CDR3 nucleotides: TGTGCCAGCAGCTTAGCGATGCACGAGCAGTACTTC. Its translation is CASSLAMHEQYF. The chain employs TRBV7-9 and TRBJ2-7; D remains unclear. CDR3 size: 12 residues. Trimming pared 0 bases from V and 5 bases from J, leaving 5 bases between. In germline, CDR1 is SEHNR, CDR2 FQNEAQ (reference sequence).

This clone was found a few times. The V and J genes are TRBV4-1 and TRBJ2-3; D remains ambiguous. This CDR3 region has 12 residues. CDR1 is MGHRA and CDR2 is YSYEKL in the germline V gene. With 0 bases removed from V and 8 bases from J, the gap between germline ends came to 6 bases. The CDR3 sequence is CASSQDRRTQYF. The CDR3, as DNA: TGCGCCAGCAGCCAAGATCGGCGTACGCAGTATTTT.

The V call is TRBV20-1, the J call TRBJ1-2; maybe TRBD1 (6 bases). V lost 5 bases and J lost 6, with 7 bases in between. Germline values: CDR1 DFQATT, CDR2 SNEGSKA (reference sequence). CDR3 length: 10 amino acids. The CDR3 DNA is TGCAGTGCTGAGGGGGATGGCTACACCTTC. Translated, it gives CSAEGDGYTF.

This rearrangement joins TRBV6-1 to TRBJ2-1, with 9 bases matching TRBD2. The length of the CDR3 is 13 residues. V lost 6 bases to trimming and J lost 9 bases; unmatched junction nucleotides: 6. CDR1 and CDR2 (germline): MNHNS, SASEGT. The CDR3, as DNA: TGTGCCAGCAGCCTCCTTAGCGGGAGTGAGCAGTTCTTC. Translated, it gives CASSLLSGSEQFF.

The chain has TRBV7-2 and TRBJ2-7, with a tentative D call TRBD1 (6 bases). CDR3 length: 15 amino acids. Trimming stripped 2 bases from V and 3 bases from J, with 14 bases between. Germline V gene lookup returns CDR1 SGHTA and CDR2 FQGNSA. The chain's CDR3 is CASSLQPGQNYEQYF. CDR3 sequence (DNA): TGTGCCAGCAGCTTACAGCCCGGACAGAACTACGAGCAGTACTTC.

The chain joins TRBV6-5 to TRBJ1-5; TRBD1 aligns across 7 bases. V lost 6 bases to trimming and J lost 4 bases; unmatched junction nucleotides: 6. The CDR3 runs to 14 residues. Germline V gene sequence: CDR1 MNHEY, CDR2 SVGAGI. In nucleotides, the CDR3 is TGTGCCAGCAGGGGGGACAGTGGGAATCAGCCCCAGCATTTT. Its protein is CASRGDSGNQPQHF.

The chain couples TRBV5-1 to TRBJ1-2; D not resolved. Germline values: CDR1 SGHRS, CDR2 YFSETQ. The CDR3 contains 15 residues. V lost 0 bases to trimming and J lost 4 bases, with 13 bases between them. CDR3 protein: CASSLAPDPSYGYTF. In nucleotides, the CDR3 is TGCGCCAGCAGCTTGGCTCCAGATCCTTCCTATGGCTACACCTTC.

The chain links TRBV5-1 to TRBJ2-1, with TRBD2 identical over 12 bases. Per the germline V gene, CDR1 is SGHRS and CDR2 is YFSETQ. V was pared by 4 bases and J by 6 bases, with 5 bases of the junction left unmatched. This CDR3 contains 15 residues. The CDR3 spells CASSRLAGVGNEQFF. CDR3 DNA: TGCGCCAGCAGCCGACTAGCGGGAGTGGGCAATGAGCAGTTCTTC. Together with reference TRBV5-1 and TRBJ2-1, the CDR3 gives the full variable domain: KAGVTQTPRYLIKTRGQQVTLSCSPISGHRSVSWYQQTPGQGLQFLFEYFSETQRNKGNFPGRFSGRQFSNSRSEMNVSTLELGDSALYLCASSRLAGVGNEQFFGPGTRLTVL.

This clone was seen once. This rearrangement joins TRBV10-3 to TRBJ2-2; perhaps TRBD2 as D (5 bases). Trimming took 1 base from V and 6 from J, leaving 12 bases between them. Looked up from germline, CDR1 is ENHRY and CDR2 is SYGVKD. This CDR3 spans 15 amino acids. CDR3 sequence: CAISEWRIGPGELFF. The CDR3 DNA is TGTGCCATCAGTGAGTGGAGGATCGGCCCCGGGGAGCTGTTTTTT.